A single sample is the source of the 20 T cell receptor beta chains below, sequenced in a study of T-cell reconstitution after alpha-beta-depleted transplantation in children. This sample's TCRbeta library carried unique molecular identifier barcodes. Via MiXCR, TCRdb re-called the PCR reads, giving one row per CDR3 protein. The data contain over 300,000 distinct CDR3 sequences, 9% to 12% of them singletons. The sequences come from PBMCs from the stem cell graft donor, collected from the stem cell graft. The receptors originated from a human donor who donated a stem cell graft to a child with acute lymphoblastic leukemia.

The rearrangement joins TRBV7-3 to TRBJ2-7, with TRBD1 as a possible D gene (5 bases). Per germline, CDR1 SGHTA and CDR2 FQGTGA. The length of the CDR3 is 15 residues. V lost 1 base and J lost 5, with 15 bases in between. CDR3 sequence (DNA): TGTGCCAGCAGCTTAAGGGTACAGGAACCGCACGAGCAGTACTTC. Its protein is CASSLRVQEPHEQYF.

Here the CDR3 reads CASSYSANTDTQYF. The CDR3 coding sequence is TGTGCCAGCAGTTACTCGGCGAACACAGATACGCAGTATTTT. The chain links TRBV6-5 to TRBJ2-3, with no clear D. This CDR3 comprises 14 residues. The ends were cut back, 0 bases at V and 2 bases at J, with 6 bases in the middle. Germline lookup yields CDR1 MNHEY and CDR2 SVGAGI.

The chain is built from TRBV27 and TRBJ2-3, with 10 bases matching TRBD1. The CDR3 loop spans 15 amino acids. Trimming removed 10 bases from V and 8 bases from J; junction bases left unmatched: 15. CDR1 MNHEY and CDR2 SMNVEV come from the germline V gene (reference sequence). Here the CDR3 reads CANPISDRGLGTQYF. The CDR3 DNA reads TGTGCCAACCCGATCTCCGACAGGGGGCTGGGTACGCAGTATTTT.

The gene calls are TRBV7-8 and TRBJ2-6; D is possibly TRBD1 (5 bases). CDR3 length: 18 amino acids. Germline values: CDR1 SGHVS, CDR2 FQNEAQ. Trimming stripped 3 bases from V and 1 base from J, with 16 bases between. This CDR3 is CASSFVRDLVSGANVLTF. CDR3 DNA: TGTGCCAGCAGCTTTGTCAGGGATTTAGTTTCTGGGGCCAACGTCCTGACTTTC.

Many counts were recorded for this clonotype. The chain joins TRBV7-2 to TRBJ2-5, with D perhaps given as TRBD1 or TRBD2 (5 bases each). The CDR3 is 13 residues long. CDR1 and CDR2 (germline): SGHTA, FQGNSA. Trimming removed 6 bases from V and 4 bases from J, with 12 bases in between. CDR3 bases: TGTGCCAGCAGGGGGGTCTGGGGAGAGACCCAGTACTTC. As protein: CASRGVWGETQYF. Combining the CDR3 with reference TRBV7-2 and TRBJ2-5 gives the whole variable domain GAGVSQSPSNKVTEKGKDVELRCDPISGHTALYWYRQSLGQGLEFLIYFQGNSAPDKSGLPSDRFSAERTGGSVSTLTIQRTQQEDSAVYLCASRGVWGETQYFGPGTRLLVL.

This clonotype showed up just a few times. This chain uses TRBV9 with TRBJ2-1; D gene ambiguous. V was trimmed by 1 base and J by 6 bases, leaving 5 bases between them. Germline V gene lookup returns CDR1 SGDLS and CDR2 YYNGEE. This CDR3 has 12 amino acids. DNA for the CDR3: TGTGCCAGCAGCGTAAATATCAATGAGCAGTTCTTC. Amino acid sequence: CASSVNINEQFF.

This clonotype was detected ten times or more. The J gene is TRBJ2-7, the V gene TRBV20-1; the D is unclear. V shed 3 bases and J shed 6 bases, with 9 bases lying between them. Germline lookup yields CDR1 DFQATT and CDR2 SNEGSKA (reference sequence). The CDR3 spans 11 residues. Written as DNA, the CDR3 is TGCAGTGCTAGTAGTGCGTCCGAGCAGTACTTC. Translated, it gives CSASSASEQYF.

This rearrangement joins TRBV28 to TRBJ2-7, with D unclear. The V gene lost 6 bases and the J gene lost 2 bases, with 14 bases spanning the gap. This CDR3 comprises 14 residues. Per the germline V gene, CDR1 is MDHEN and CDR2 is SYDVKM. In DNA, the CDR3 is TGTGCCAGCAGGAAGTCCCACGGCCCCTACGAGCAGTACTTC. It yields the protein CASRKSHGPYEQYF.

This clonotype has a count of ten or more. The rearrangement uses TRBV4-2 and TRBJ2-3, with a possible D match to TRBD2 (5 bases). The length of the CDR3 is 15 residues. V was shortened by 1 base and J by 0 bases, with 8 bases between the two germline ends. Looked up from germline, CDR1 is LGHNA and CDR2 is YNFKEQ. This CDR3 reads CASSQGGGSTDTQYF. The CDR3 coding sequence is TGTGCCAGCAGCCAAGGAGGCGGGAGCACAGATACGCAGTATTTT.

This clonotype was found a few times. The chain recombines TRBV7-2 with TRBJ2-7; D is possibly TRBD2 (6 bases). The CDR3 totals 14 residues. The germline gives CDR1 SGHTA, CDR2 FQGNSA. V was cut by 1 base and J by 3 bases, with 10 bases left in between. The CDR3 here is CASSLGLGGYEQYF. The CDR3 coding sequence is TGTGCCAGCAGCTTAGGACTGGGGGGCTACGAGCAGTACTTC.

This chain links TRBV5-5 with TRBJ2-1, with 12 bases fitting TRBD1. After removal of 4 bases from V and 9 bases from J, the junction contained 8 bases not matched to a gene. Germline-derived CDR1 and CDR2 are SGHKS and YYEKEE (reference sequence). The CDR3 is 15 amino acids. CDR3 coding DNA: TGTGCCAGCAGCCCGGGACAGGGGGCGCGTCTTGAGCAGTTCTTC. This sequence encodes CASSPGQGARLEQFF.

The chain employs TRBV19 and TRBJ2-1; D might be TRBD1 (5 bases). The CDR3 length is 12 residues. V was trimmed by 9 bases and J by 9 bases, leaving 15 bases between them. Germline assignment: CDR1 LNHDA and CDR2 SQIVND (reference sequence). The DNA for the CDR3 is TGTGCCAGCAAGACAGCCTTAGGTGAGCAGTTCTTC. Residues: CASKTALGEQFF. The full variable domain, with the rest looked up from reference TRBV19 and TRBJ2-1, is DGGITQSPKYLFRKEGQNVTLSCEQNLNHDAMYWYRQDPGQGLRLIYYSQIVNDFQKGDIAEGYSVSREKKESFPLTVTSAQKNPTAFYLCASKTALGEQFFGPGTRLTVL.

The chain couples TRBV12-3 or TRBV12-4 to TRBJ2-7, with D possibly TRBD2 on 5 matching bases. Trimming removed 2 bases at V and 6 bases at J, with 11 bases between. This CDR3 spans 13 amino acids. The CDR3 region is CASSLLEAGEQYF. In DNA, the CDR3 is TGTGCCAGCAGTTTATTGGAGGCCGGCGAGCAGTACTTC.

This clonotype has at least ten counts. The V and J genes are TRBV27 and TRBJ2-7; 8 bases map to TRBD2. This CDR3 contains 14 residues. Trimming removed 3 bases from V and 7 bases from J; junction bases left unmatched: 8. CDR1 is MNHEY and CDR2 is SMNVEV in the germline V gene (reference sequence). Here the CDR3 reads CASSFMGTSQEQYF. The CDR3 region has the DNA TGTGCCAGCAGTTTTATGGGGACTAGTCAAGAGCAGTACTTC.

This clonotype was seen only a few times. The chain couples TRBV3-1 to TRBJ1-1; D not resolved. V was trimmed by 2 bases and J by 4 bases, leaving 14 bases between them. CDR3 length: 15 residues. Germline V gene lookup returns CDR1 LGHDT and CDR2 YNNKEL (reference sequence). The CDR3 region has the DNA TGTGCCAGCAGCCAATTCCGGCCGCCGGGCACTGAAGCTTTCTTT. Translation gives CASSQFRPPGTEAFF.

This clonotype was seen repeatedly, ten times or more. The gene calls are TRBV12-3 or TRBV12-4 and TRBJ2-1; the D gene is possibly TRBD1 (5 bases). This CDR3 contains 14 residues. The V gene lost 4 bases and the J gene lost 4 bases, with 11 bases spanning the gap. The CDR3 sequence: CASSWGRDYNEQFF. CDR3 in DNA: TGTGCCAGCAGTTGGGGCAGGGATTACAATGAGCAGTTCTTC.

The chain joins TRBV6-2 or TRBV6-3 to TRBJ2-3; the D gene could be TRBD1 or TRBD2 (5 bases each). The CDR3 loop spans 14 amino acids. V lost 6 bases, J lost 4 bases, and 14 bases lay in between. CDR1 is MNHEY and CDR2 is SVGEGT in the germline V gene. The CDR3 nucleotides read TGTGCCAGCAGATTCGGGACGGCGGCAGATACGCAGTATTTT. Protein sequence: CASRFGTAADTQYF.

This clonotype was detected many times. The chain employs TRBV27 and TRBJ1-4; 12 bases fit TRBD1. J was trimmed by 7 bases and V by 10 bases; bases with no gene match: 4. CDR1 MNHEY and CDR2 SMNVEV come from the germline V gene (reference sequence). The CDR3 length is 13 residues. The CDR3, as DNA: TGTGCCACCGGGACAGGGGGCCTTGAAAAACTGTTTTTT. Its protein product is CATGTGGLEKLFF.

V and J are TRBV4-3 and TRBJ2-5, with 10 bases identical to TRBD2. The length of the CDR3 is 15 residues. With V trimmed by 4 bases and J by 5 bases, 7 bases remained unmatched. Germline V lookup: CDR1 LGHNA, CDR2 YSLEER. CDR3 sequence reads: CASSPQREGWETQYF. For the CDR3, the DNA is TGCGCCAGCAGCCCCCAGCGGGAGGGTTGGGAGACCCAGTACTTC.

The genes are TRBV7-9 and TRBJ2-1, with D unclear. The V end lost 2 bases, the J end lost 6 bases, and 11 bases lay between the germline ends. This CDR3 has 14 amino acids. Germline CDR1 SEHNR, CDR2 FQNEAQ (reference sequence). CDR3 sequence: CASSLSNNINEQFF. CDR3 DNA: TGTGCCAGCAGCTTATCCAACAACATCAATGAGCAGTTCTTC. Based on the CDR3 plus reference TRBV7-9 and TRBJ2-1, the full variable domain is DTGVSQNPRHKITKRGQNVTFRCDPISEHNRLYWYRQTLGQGPEFLTYFQNEAQLEKSRLLSDRFSAERPKGSFSTLEIQRTEQGDSAMYLCASSLSNNINEQFFGPGTRLTVL.